This TCR beta chain was recovered during a study of CD8+CD57+ T cells in acquired aplastic anemia. By sample share, this clonotype is medium-sized. From germline, CDR1 is ENHRY and CDR2 SYGVKD. This CDR3 has 16 residues. V dropped 4 bases and J dropped 3 bases, with 13 bases sitting between them. By flow cytometry, patients selected for sequencing had shown an expansion of CD8+CD57+ cells. Patients were treatment-naive when blood was sampled. CDR3 and TCR beta VDJ profiling relied on genomic DNA as the template. MiXCR, run by TCRdb on the reads, gives a single entry per CDR3 protein. The data show 150,000 to 200,000 distinct CDR3 sequences, with over 40% seen just once and about 2% held by the top ten.

J is TRBJ1-6 and V is TRBV10-3, with a weak D call TRBD1 (6 bases). Input material: sorted CD4+, CD8+, or CD8+CD57+ T cells (not recorded which) from PBMCs. This receptor was obtained from a human donor with aplastic anemia. The CDR3 nucleotides are TGTGCCATCAGTGGCGCCAAGGACAGCTATAATTCACCCCTCCACTTT. The encoded protein is CAISGAKDSYNSPLHF.